This T cell receptor (beta chain) was recovered during a study of OX40 agonist ivuxolimab in advanced cancers. The V gene lost 1 base and the J gene lost 5 bases, with 21 bases spanning the gap. The germline CDR1 and CDR2 sequences are SEHNR and FQNEAQ (reference sequence). This CDR3 is built from 18 residues. The table came from immunoSEQ multiplex PCR; TCRdb's copy has only in-frame clones and leaves some out. The profile shows tens of thousands of clones, approximately 86% of them singletons. The clonotype was recovered from an adult with an advanced solid tumor such as melanoma, head and neck, liver or kidney cancer. The rearrangement uses TRBV7-9 and TRBJ2-1; D unclear. The sequences come from CD4+ or CD8+ T cells sorted from blood, collected in a trial of the OX40 agonist ivuxolimab. The CDR3, as DNA: TGTGCCAGCAGCTTAGGGGGTAGGGCCGAGCCTAGACACAATGAGCAGTTCTTC. Its translation: CASSLGGRAEPRHNEQFF.